The 29 T cell receptor beta chains below all came from one sample that was sequenced in a study of human T cells and chemical hapten exposure. Time point denoted: patch test 2, 6 weeks after DPC sensitization. Regarding treatment: therapeutic diphenylcyclopropenone sensitization with weekly scalp DPC. TCRdb re-derived calls from the RACE reads in MiXCR, one entry per CDR3 protein. The sample lists a few hundred thousand distinct CDR3 sequences, nearly 6.5% seen once, with over 5.5% in the top ten. The source was whole blood, collected in connection with sensitization to the hapten diphenylcyclopropenone (DPC). These receptors all come from a woman under 30 with alopecia areata. Some clones in this sample may be carry-over from other donors' samples.

V is TRBV4-3 and J is TRBJ2-5; unclear D gene. CDR1 LGHNA and CDR2 YSLEER come from the germline V gene. There are 13 residues in the CDR3. With 1 base removed from V and 5 bases from J, the gap between germline ends came to 8 bases. The CDR3 coding sequence is TGCGCCAGCAGCCAAGGATTTTCGGAGACCCAGTACTTC. Amino acid sequence: CASSQGFSETQYF.

This clonotype was seen only a few times. This sequence joins TRBV5-1 and TRBJ2-1, with D unclear. The germline V gene encodes CDR1 SGHRS and CDR2 YFSETQ. CDR3 size: 13 residues. The germline V and J ends were trimmed by 4 bases and 9 bases, with 14 bases remaining between them. CDR3 loop: CASSTETWPEQFF. The DNA for the CDR3 is TGCGCCAGCAGCACCGAAACCTGGCCTGAGCAGTTCTTC.

This clonotype showed up many times. This sequence joins TRBV20-1 and TRBJ1-5, with D perhaps TRBD1 (5 bases). V was clipped by 6 bases and J by 4 bases, with 16 bases between them. Germline CDR1 and CDR2: DFQATT and SNEGSKA (reference sequence). This CDR3 spans 14 amino acids. CDR3 protein: CSAPGTEDNQPQHF. Written as DNA, the CDR3 is TGCAGTGCGCCCGGGACCGAGGATAATCAGCCCCAGCATTTT.

This sequence joins TRBV3-1 and TRBJ1-3; D gene ambiguous. The ends were cut back, 1 base at V and 8 bases at J, with 9 bases in the middle. CDR3 length: 13 amino acids. The germline V gene encodes CDR1 LGHDT and CDR2 YNNKEL (reference sequence). This CDR3 is CASSQGLADTIYF. The CDR3 DNA reads TGTGCCAGCAGCCAAGGGCTCGCCGACACCATATATTTT. The full variable domain, with the rest looked up from reference TRBV3-1 and TRBJ1-3, is DTAVSQTPKYLVTQMGNDKSIKCEQNLGHDTMYWYKQDSKKFLKIMFSYNNKELIINETVPNRFSPKSPDKAHLNLHINSLELGDSAVYFCASSQGLADTIYFGEGSWLTVV.

This clonotype has more than one count but fewer than ten. The chain recombines TRBV5-1 with TRBJ2-3, with D possibly being TRBD1 (6 bases). V shed 4 bases and J shed 3 bases, with 12 bases lying between them. The germline V gene has CDR1 SGHRS and CDR2 YFSETQ. The CDR3 is 14 residues long. In DNA, the CDR3 is TGCGCCAGCAGCCAGGACAGTGCGACAGATACGCAGTATTTT. Its protein product is CASSQDSATDTQYF.

This clonotype came up a few times. This chain joins TRBV7-9 and TRBJ2-2, with D unresolved. V dropped 1 base and J dropped 2 bases, with 8 bases sitting between them. The CDR3 is 15 amino acids. Germline-derived CDR1 and CDR2 are SEHNR and FQNEAQ (reference sequence). The CDR3 nucleotides read TGTGCCAGCAGCTTAGGGGTGAGCAACACCGGGGAGCTGTTTTTT. This gives the protein CASSLGVSNTGELFF.

This clonotype was seen repeatedly, ten times or more. The genes are TRBV5-1 and TRBJ2-5; possible D gene TRBD2, 6 bases. V was clipped by 1 base and J by 2 bases, with 12 bases between them. This CDR3 has 15 residues. The germline gives CDR1 SGHRS, CDR2 YFSETQ. CDR3 nucleotide sequence: TGCGCCAGCAGCTTGCGGGACTCAAAACAAGAGACCCAGTACTTC. This translates into CASSLRDSKQETQYF. Variable domain in full (rest from reference TRBV5-1 and TRBJ2-5): KAGVTQTPRYLIKTRGQQVTLSCSPISGHRSVSWYQQTPGQGLQFLFEYFSETQRNKGNFPGRFSGRQFSNSRSEMNVSTLELGDSALYLCASSLRDSKQETQYFGPGTRLLVL.

This sequence joins TRBV29-1 and TRBJ1-2, with D maybe TRBD1 (5 bases). Germline assignment: CDR1 SQVTM and CDR2 ANQGSEA. Between the trimmed V and J ends, which lost 4 bases and 6 bases, there was a span of 15 bases. The CDR3 covers 13 residues. CDR3 in DNA: TGCAGCGTTGCTGGTCAGGGCAGGGATGGCTACACCTTC. Amino acid sequence: CSVAGQGRDGYTF.

This clonotype was seen a few times. The chain is built from TRBV5-1 and TRBJ1-6, with a tentative D call TRBD1 (6 bases). The CDR3 has 17 amino acids. V was cut by 5 bases and J by 0 bases, with 15 bases left in between. Germline V gene lookup returns CDR1 SGHRS and CDR2 YFSETQ. The CDR3 protein is CASRRSQGFSYNSPLHF. CDR3 nucleotides: TGCGCCAGCAGAAGGTCACAGGGATTCTCCTATAATTCACCCCTCCACTTT.

This clonotype was seen ten or more times. The rearrangement uses TRBV20-1 and TRBJ2-3; TRBD2 aligns across 13 bases. Looked up from germline, CDR1 is DFQATT and CDR2 is SNEGSKA (reference sequence). The CDR3 length is 15 residues. With V trimmed by 7 bases and J by 0 bases, 4 bases remained unmatched. Here the CDR3 DNA reads TGCAGTGTCCCGACTAGCGGGGGGAGCACAGATACGCAGTATTTT. Translated, it gives CSVPTSGGSTDTQYF.

Turning to this clonotype: A much more abundant neighbour one base away suggests this may be a read error. The rearrangement uses TRBV20-1 and TRBJ1-1; possible D gene TRBD1, 6 bases. CDR1 DFQATT and CDR2 SNEGSKA come from the germline V gene (reference sequence). This CDR3 contains 13 residues. The DNA of the CDR3 is TGCAGTGCTCCCCGCGGGGGCGGTACTGCAGCTTTCTTT. Protein sequence: CSAPRGGGTAAFF.

The gene calls are TRBV6-1 and TRBJ1-1; no reliable D call. V was cut by 1 base and J by 3 bases, with 12 bases left in between. This CDR3 spans 15 amino acids. Per germline, CDR1 MNHNS and CDR2 SASEGT. CDR3 in amino acids: CASSEVYLGDTEAFF. The CDR3 nucleotides read TGTGCCAGCAGTGAAGTCTATCTCGGGGACACTGAAGCTTTCTTT.

This clonotype was detected a few times. At one boundary the junction diverges from the germline segment, which might be a read error. The chain employs TRBV3-1 and TRBJ1-4, with 8 bases identical to TRBD1. The V gene's germline CDR1 is LGHDT and CDR2 YNNKEL (reference sequence). CDR3 length: 15 amino acids. The CDR3: CASTQGTGTNEKLFF. For the CDR3, the DNA is TGTGCCAGCACCCAAGGGACAGGAACTAATGAAAAACTGTTTTTT.

CDR3 residues: CASSTSGGPGNTIYF. In nucleotides, the CDR3 is TGTGCCAGCAGCACTTCAGGGGGCCCTGGAAACACCATATATTTT. The chain employs TRBV7-6 and TRBJ1-3; 8 bases fit TRBD1. CDR1 SGHVS and CDR2 FNYEAQ come from the germline V gene. The V gene end was trimmed by 5 bases and the J gene end by 2 bases; junction bases not matched to a gene: 5. The CDR3 is 15 residues long.

This clonotype was seen at least ten times. The CDR3 DNA follows: TGCAGTGCTAGAGATCAGGATGGGGATGGCTACACCTTC. Amino acids: CSARDQDGDGYTF. The V call is TRBV20-1, the J call TRBJ1-2; D is uncertain. The germline V gene encodes CDR1 DFQATT and CDR2 SNEGSKA (reference sequence). V dropped 0 bases and J dropped 6 bases, with 11 bases sitting between them. The CDR3 has 13 residues.

This clonotype was seen at least ten times. The CDR3 bases are TGTGCCAGCAGCCAAGGAGGGAATGAAGCTTTCTTT. As protein: CASSQGGNEAFF. The chain carries TRBV3-1 and TRBJ1-1, with D hard to call. V was cut by 1 base and J by 7 bases, with 7 bases left in between. This CDR3 contains 12 residues. CDR1 LGHDT and CDR2 YNNKEL come from the germline V gene (reference sequence).

The rearrangement uses TRBV20-1 and TRBJ2-1; no clear D gene. This CDR3 comprises 15 residues. The V gene's germline CDR1 is DFQATT and CDR2 SNEGSKA (reference sequence). V was cut by 1 base and J by 6 bases, with 16 bases left in between. The CDR3 bases are TGCAGTGCTAGAGTTTATTGGAGCCTCCGCAATGAGCAGTTCTTC. Residues: CSARVYWSLRNEQFF.

The table lists this clonotype with many counts. The V and J genes are TRBV28 and TRBJ1-4; D not certain. The CDR3 is made up of 14 amino acids. Per germline, CDR1 MDHEN and CDR2 SYDVKM. The V gene lost 1 base and the J gene lost 5 bases, with 8 bases spanning the gap. CDR3 protein: CASSLFLSNEKLFF. The CDR3 bases are TGTGCCAGCAGTTTATTTCTGAGCAATGAAAAACTGTTTTTT.

CDR3 loop: CSAWGESYEQYF. The CDR3 coding sequence is TGCAGCGCCTGGGGGGAATCCTACGAGCAGTACTTC. The gene calls are TRBV29-1 and TRBJ2-7; weak D call: TRBD2 (6 bases). CDR1 is SQVTM and CDR2 is ANQGSEA in the germline V gene. With 7 bases removed from V and 1 base from J, the gap between germline ends came to 11 bases. This CDR3 is built from 12 residues.

The V and J genes are TRBV6-2 or TRBV6-3 and TRBJ1-2; 8 bases agree with TRBD1. This CDR3 has 16 residues. V lost 6 bases to trimming and J lost 6 bases; unmatched junction nucleotides: 15. Germline V gene lookup returns CDR1 MNHEY and CDR2 SVGEGT. DNA for the CDR3: TGTGCCAGCAGCTACCGGGCCACATGGACAGGGCATGGCTACACCTTC. Protein: CASSYRATWTGHGYTF.

The chain couples TRBV6-5 to TRBJ1-5, with D tentatively TRBD1 (6 bases). CDR1 and CDR2 (germline): MNHEY, SVGAGI. This CDR3 is 14 amino acids long. V gave up 6 bases and J gave up 3 bases, with 12 bases separating them. The CDR3 coding sequence is TGTGCCAGCAGCCCAAGGGGGGCCAATCAGCCCCAGCATTTT. Translating it yields CASSPRGANQPQHF.

This clonotype appeared many times. V gene TRBV6-6 combines with J gene TRBJ2-1; D call uncertain. There are 12 residues in the CDR3. The V gene's germline CDR1 is MNHNY and CDR2 SVGAGI (reference sequence). Deletions cut 2 bases from V and 7 bases from J, with 6 bases between. The CDR3 sequence: CASSYRENEQFF. CDR3 DNA: TGTGCCAGCAGTTACAGGGAAAATGAGCAGTTCTTC.

V is TRBV5-4 and J is TRBJ2-6, with D unclear. The CDR3 is made up of 17 amino acids. Between the trimmed V and J ends, which lost 0 bases and 1 base, there was a span of 11 bases. Looked up from germline, CDR1 is SGHNT and CDR2 is YYREEE (reference sequence). This chain's CDR3 is CASSLAFQISGANVLTF. The CDR3 DNA sequence: TGTGCCAGCAGCTTGGCGTTTCAGATATCTGGGGCCAACGTCCTGACTTTC.

CDR3 sequence (DNA): TGTGCCAGCAGTCTCCCGACTCGCACAGATACGCAGTATTTT. Protein: CASSLPTRTDTQYF. This chain uses TRBV12-3 or TRBV12-4 with TRBJ2-3; no clear D gene. V gave up 5 bases and J gave up 1 base, with 10 bases separating them. CDR3 length: 14 amino acids.

This chain joins TRBV6-5 and TRBJ2-7; D is possibly TRBD2 (6 bases). CDR3 length equals 13 residues. The V gene's germline CDR1 is MNHEY and CDR2 SVGAGI. V shed 6 bases and J shed 3 bases, with 12 bases lying between them. CDR3 nucleotide sequence: TGTGCCAGCAGGCCAGGGAGGTACTACGAGCAGTACTTC. This gives the protein CASRPGRYYEQYF.

This clonotype was observed a few times. The chain couples TRBV28 to TRBJ2-7; D ambiguous. The germline V and J ends were trimmed by 10 bases and 2 bases, with 15 bases remaining between them. This CDR3 is built from 13 residues. The germline V gene has CDR1 MDHEN and CDR2 SYDVKM. The CDR3 DNA reads as TGTGCCACCTCTCCCACAAGACCCTACGAGCAGTACTTC. Translating it yields CATSPTRPYEQYF.

This chain joins TRBV9 and TRBJ1-1; the D gene is possibly TRBD1 (6 bases). Trimming cost V 6 bases and J 8 bases, with 11 bases left between them. The germline gives CDR1 SGDLS, CDR2 YYNGEE. The CDR3 is 11 amino acids. In DNA, the CDR3 is TGTGCCAGCACCAGGGGAGGCGAAGCTTTCTTT. This encodes CASTRGGEAFF.

The chain joins TRBV6-5 to TRBJ1-3, with TRBD1 matching over 9 bases. V trimming: 0 bases; J trimming: 6 bases; junction bases outside the gene matches: 6. The CDR3 consists of 16 residues. The germline V gene has CDR1 MNHEY and CDR2 SVGAGI. CDR3: CASSYSGTGLENTIYF. In DNA, the CDR3 is TGTGCCAGCAGTTACTCCGGGACAGGGTTGGAAAACACCATATATTTT.

The rearrangement uses TRBV7-3 and TRBJ1-1, with a tentative D call TRBD1 (5 bases). CDR3 length: 16 residues. Trimming removed 5 bases at V and 3 bases at J, with 19 bases between. Germline values: CDR1 SGHTA, CDR2 FQGTGA. The DNA for the CDR3 is TGTGCCAGCAGCCCGTCGACAGACTCGAGGGACACTGAAGCTTTCTTT. Protein sequence: CASSPSTDSRDTEAFF.